A selection of T cell receptor beta chains follows, all from one sample in a study of liver allograft versus peripheral blood T cells. TCRdb re-called the reads with MiXCR, one entry per CDR3 protein. The sample yields 9,500 to 12,000 distinct CDR3 sequences, about a fifth seen once. The receptors stem from a human patient who had a liver transplant. The T cells may partly be graft donor cells. Both conserved end residues are part of each CDR3. The D gene is left open where the match is weak. For some rows the clone size is stated as once, few or many, or as a class when expanded; others skip it.

clone_size j_call d_call v_call cdr3_nt cdr3_aa
few TRBJ1-6 - TRBV20-1 TGCAGTGCTAGGGACGATAACCCCACTTCACCCCTCCACTTT CSARDDNPTSPLHF
- TRBJ1-5 - TRBV12-3/TRBV12-4 TGTGCCAGCAGCTCCAGCGATCAGCCCCAGCATTTT CASSSSDQPQHF
medium-sized TRBJ1-2 - TRBV6-1 TGTGCCAGCAGTGTAGCAGGGGTCGGCTATGGCTACACCTTC CASSVAGVGYGYTF
many TRBJ1-5 - TRBV6-5 TGTGCCAGCAGTTACTTACGGGATCAGCCCCAGCATTTT CASSYLRDQPQHF
few TRBJ2-1 TRBD1 TRBV12-3/TRBV12-4 TGTGCCAGCAGCACAACAGGGGCCCAGAATAGAGGTGAGCAGTTCTTC CASSTTGAQNRGEQFF
- TRBJ1-1 - TRBV20-1 TGCAGTGCTGAGGGACATATGAACACTGAAGCTTTCTTT CSAEGHMNTEAFF
medium-sized TRBJ1-2 - TRBV6-5 TGTGCCAGCAGACTCGACAGAGACTATGGCTACACCTTC CASRLDRDYGYTF
medium-sized TRBJ1-1 - TRBV18 TGTGCCAGCTCACTTCAGGAGAACACTGAAGCTTTCTTT CASSLQENTEAFF
- TRBJ2-7 - TRBV11-2 TGTGCCAGCAGCATGACAGCGGTGGGCGAGCAGTACTTC CASSMTAVGEQYF
many TRBJ1-3 - TRBV18 TGTGCCAGCTCACCAGACGGGACTGGAAACACCATATATTTT CASSPDGTGNTIYF
many TRBJ1-5 - TRBV6-1 TGTGCCAGCAGTGAAACAGATCAGCCCCAGCATTTT CASSETDQPQHF
- TRBJ1-3 TRBD1 TRBV5-4 TGTGCCAGCAGCTTTGGACAGGGCCAGGGGGGAAACACCATATATTTT CASSFGQGQGGNTIYF
- TRBJ1-2 - TRBV20-1 TGCAGTGCTATAGGGACCCCGGGCTACACCTTC CSAIGTPGYTF
many TRBJ1-2 TRBD1 TRBV18 TGTGCCAGCTCACCAACGGGACAGGGGGAGTCTGGCTACACCTTC CASSPTGQGESGYTF
medium-sized TRBJ2-2 - TRBV6-5 TGTGCCAGCAGTTCACAGGGAGGGGAGCTGTTTTTT CASSSQGGELFF
few TRBJ2-2 - TRBV30 TGTGCCTGGCTCCGGATTAAGAACACCGGGGAGCTGTTTTTT CAWLRIKNTGELFF
- TRBJ1-4 - TRBV28 TGTGCCAGCGAGAACGGGGGAACAAGTGAAAAACTGTTTTTT CASENGGTSEKLFF
medium-sized TRBJ1-2 - TRBV6-1 TGTGCCAGCAGTGGATCAGACGTCCCCGCTAACTATGGCTACACCTTC CASSGSDVPANYGYTF
- TRBJ1-1 - TRBV3-1 TGTGCCAGCAGCCAAGATCGGGGGAGCGGGCCTTTCTTT CASSQDRGSGPFF
medium-sized TRBJ2-2 TRBD2 TRBV9 TGTGCCAGCAGCCAAGAGGCGGGGGGGTACACCGGGGAGCTGTTTTTT CASSQEAGGYTGELFF
- TRBJ2-5 - TRBV6-5 TGTGCCAGCACGGGCGACCAAGAGACCCAGTACTTC CASTGDQETQYF
medium-sized TRBJ1-2 TRBD1 TRBV18 TGTGCCAGCTCACCAAGGGACAGGAACTATGGCTACACCTTC CASSPRDRNYGYTF
medium-sized TRBJ1-1 TRBD1 TRBV12-3/TRBV12-4 TGTGCCAGCATGCGGCCTATGTGGGCAGGGGGAAACACTGAAGCTTTCTTT CASMRPMWAGGNTEAFF
medium-sized TRBJ2-2 TRBD1 TRBV15 TGTGCCACCAGCCCAGGGGGCCGGACCGGGGAGCTGTTTTTT CATSPGGRTGELFF
- TRBJ2-7 - TRBV30 TGTGCCTGGAGCCCGACTAGTTACGAGCAGTACTTC CAWSPTSYEQYF
few TRBJ2-7 - TRBV5-6 TGTGCCAGCAGCTTGGACACTGGGGGCCGGGACGAGCAGTACTTC CASSLDTGGRDEQYF
- TRBJ2-4 TRBD1 TRBV18 TGTGCCAGCTCATCCTCCGGGACAGGACTCTCCAAAAACATTCAGTACTTC CASSSSGTGLSKNIQYF
many TRBJ1-5 - TRBV5-6 TGTGCCAGCAGCTTAGGAGAGATGGGCAATCAGCCCCAGCATTTT CASSLGEMGNQPQHF
- TRBJ2-7 - TRBV6-1 TGTGCCAGCAGTGATGGAGGGCCTGTGGCCCAGTACTTC CASSDGGPVAQYF
- TRBJ1-3 - TRBV3-1 TGTGCCAGCAGCACGGGAGTAGGGATCGGAAACACCATATATTTT CASSTGVGIGNTIYF
medium-sized TRBJ2-7 TRBD1 TRBV19 TGTGCCAGTAGTAGCGGGACAGGGGGCAGCAAATCCTACGAGCAGTACTTC CASSSGTGGSKSYEQYF
once TRBJ2-7 TRBD1 TRBV20-1 TGCAGTGCTCCGGGACAGGGATTCGATGAGCAGTACTTC CSAPGQGFDEQYF
few TRBJ1-4 TRBD1 TRBV20-1 TGCAGTGCTAGAGGACGAGGGGGCGAGAAAAAACTGTTTTTT CSARGRGGEKKLFF
many TRBJ1-2 TRBD1 TRBV6-5 TGTGCCAGCAGGCCACTACAGGGGATGGGCTACACCTTC CASRPLQGMGYTF
medium-sized TRBJ1-6 TRBD1 TRBV6-6 TGTGCCAGCAGGACGACAGGGGATAATTCACCCCTCCACTTT CASRTTGDNSPLHF
medium-sized TRBJ1-2 TRBD1 TRBV18 TGTGCCAGCTCATCAAACCCAACAGGGGCGCGCACTTACTCCAACTATGGCTACACCTTC CASSSNPTGARTYSNYGYTF